The 18 T cell receptor beta chains presented below share a single source sample, sequenced in a study of Graves' ophthalmopathy and Graves' hyperthyroidism. Amplification of the TCR beta CDR3 regions used RNA transcripts (as template). HTBI primers were employed in first-round RT-PCR, then a second-round multiplex PCR followed. TCRdb processed the multiplex PCR reads anew with MiXCR; each CDR3 protein has one entry. The top ten clones hold approximately 7% of a sample with about 380,000 distinct CDR3 sequences, roughly 15% of them seen once. Sequencing was carried out using peripheral blood. The receptor set was obtained from a woman aged 18 to 35 with stable Graves' hyperthyroidism.

This clonotype appeared many times. This chain links TRBV12-3 or TRBV12-4 with TRBJ2-7; 11 bases agree with TRBD1. The ends lost 5 bases at V and 4 bases at J; junction bases unmatched: 10. The CDR3 covers 16 residues. Here the CDR3 DNA reads TGTGCCAGCAGTCGCGGACAGGGGGCCGTAACATACGAGCAGTACTTC. Translation gives CASSRGQGAVTYEQYF.

This clonotype was found many times. The genes are TRBV7-9 and TRBJ1-1, with D possibly being TRBD1 (5 bases). Germline V gives CDR1 SEHNR, CDR2 FQNEAQ (reference sequence). V dropped 6 bases and J dropped 3 bases, with 14 bases sitting between them. The CDR3 spans 14 residues. CDR3 region: CASRPAGGDTEAFF. Here the CDR3 DNA reads TGTGCCAGCAGACCCGCGGGGGGTGACACTGAAGCTTTCTTT.

This clonotype was picked up many times. The genes are TRBV7-9 and TRBJ1-2, with D possibly being TRBD1 (6 bases). The germline gives CDR1 SEHNR, CDR2 FQNEAQ (reference sequence). The CDR3 is 14 residues long. V dropped 2 bases and J dropped 12 bases, with 19 bases sitting between them. CDR3 in amino acids: CASSLSGGSTINTF. The CDR3, as DNA: TGTGCCAGCAGCTTATCGGGGGGCAGTACTATTAACACCTTC.

This clonotype occurred many times. This chain joins TRBV20-1 and TRBJ2-7; 12 nucleotides match TRBD2. Germline loops: CDR1 DFQATT, CDR2 SNEGSKA (reference sequence). V shed 6 bases, J shed 5 bases, and the junction held 8 bases outside the gene matches. The CDR3 contains 14 residues. In DNA form, the CDR3 reads TGCAGTGCCTTGACTAGCGGGGGAGTCCACGAGCAGTACTTC. Translated, it gives CSALTSGGVHEQYF.

This clonotype was seen ten or more times. The V and J genes are TRBV27 and TRBJ1-1, with D hard to call. This CDR3 spans 15 amino acids. CDR1 is MNHEY and CDR2 is SMNVEV in the germline V gene (reference sequence). V dropped 5 bases and J dropped 0 bases, with 13 bases sitting between them. CDR3 in amino acids: CASSPGLAVNTEAFF. CDR3 sequence (DNA): TGTGCCAGCAGTCCCGGCCTCGCGGTGAACACTGAAGCTTTCTTT.

The J gene is TRBJ1-1, the V gene TRBV6-1; D is unclear. Trimming pared 7 bases from V and 3 bases from J, leaving 12 bases between. Germline V CDR1 and CDR2: MNHNS, SASEGT. The CDR3 spans 13 residues. This CDR3 reads CASIIPADTEAFF. CDR3 sequence (DNA): TGTGCCAGCATCATCCCGGCGGACACTGAAGCTTTCTTT.

This clonotype came up a few times. V and J are TRBV7-2 and TRBJ1-6; D gene uncertain. Trimming took 1 base from V and 5 from J, leaving 6 bases between them. The CDR3 totals 14 residues. Germline assignment: CDR1 SGHTA and CDR2 FQGNSA. The CDR3 DNA is TGTGCCAGCAGCTTAGGCCCGAATAATTCACCCCTCCACTTT. Translated, it gives CASSLGPNNSPLHF.

Ten or more counts support this clonotype. A read error may explain this, as a much larger clone is one base away. The V and J genes are TRBV7-8 and TRBJ1-6, with 9 bases lining up with TRBD1. Germline lookup yields CDR1 SGHVS and CDR2 FQNEAQ. The CDR3 is made up of 16 amino acids. As DNA, the CDR3 is TGTGCCAGCAGCACCCGGACAGGGGATTACGGATCACACCTCCACTTT. It is translated as CASSTRTGDYGSHLHF.

This clonotype was seen at least ten times. This rearrangement joins TRBV4-1 to TRBJ2-7, with 11 bases aligning to TRBD1. The CDR3 spans 17 residues. V lost 0 bases, J lost 2 bases, and 6 bases stayed unmatched. In germline, CDR1 is MGHRA, CDR2 YSYEKL. The CDR3 reads CASSQERTGGDPYEQYF. In DNA, the CDR3 is TGCGCCAGCAGCCAAGAAAGGACAGGGGGCGACCCCTACGAGCAGTACTTC.

This clonotype was counted many times. The chain employs TRBV3-1 and TRBJ2-5; 10 nucleotides agree with TRBD2. Germline V gene sequence: CDR1 LGHDT, CDR2 YNNKEL (reference sequence). This CDR3 comprises 18 residues. V lost 5 bases to trimming and J lost 1 base; unmatched junction nucleotides: 13. CDR3 nucleotide sequence: TGTGCCAGCAGCTGGGGGAGTAGCGGGGGGCCTTTCCAAGAGACCCAGTACTTC. Translation gives CASSWGSSGGPFQETQYF.

The sample holds many counts of this clonotype. The chain joins TRBV4-2 to TRBJ1-2, with a possible D match to TRBD1 (6 bases). This CDR3 contains 16 residues. V lost 0 bases, J lost 4 bases, and 15 bases lay in between. Germline assignment: CDR1 LGHNA and CDR2 YNFKEQ. CDR3 coding DNA: TGTGCCAGCAGCCAAGAAGGGGGTCGGGGAATCTATGGCTACACCTTC. Protein: CASSQEGGRGIYGYTF.

The chain employs TRBV7-2 and TRBJ2-7; unclear D gene. The CDR3 totals 15 residues. Trimming removed 7 bases at V and 1 base at J, with 17 bases between. Germline V gene sequence: CDR1 SGHTA, CDR2 FQGNSA. CDR3 in DNA: TGTGCCAGCAAGTATTTGGAGTTTGGGTCCTACGAGCAGTACTTC. It specifies CASKYLEFGSYEQYF.

This clonotype was detected many times. This chain connects TRBV19 to TRBJ1-6; no clear D gene. V gave up 1 base and J gave up 7 bases, with 20 bases separating them. Germline V CDR1 and CDR2: LNHDA, SQIVND (reference sequence). The CDR3 has 18 residues. CDR3 region: CASSIARDWSGKNSPLHF. CDR3 DNA sequence: TGTGCCAGTAGTATAGCCCGAGATTGGTCGGGAAAGAATTCACCCCTCCACTTT.

This clonotype was seen at least ten times. V and J are TRBV19 and TRBJ1-2; a weak D match, TRBD1 (6 bases). The CDR3 runs 13 residues. Trimming shortened V by 6 bases and J by 0 bases, and 8 bases separated the two germline ends. Germline lookup yields CDR1 LNHDA and CDR2 SQIVND (reference sequence). The CDR3 coding sequence is TGTGCCAGTAGGGACAGTCCTAACTATGGCTACACCTTC. Residues: CASRDSPNYGYTF.

V and J are TRBV11-2 and TRBJ2-6; TRBD1 aligns across 10 bases. From germline, CDR1 is SGHAT and CDR2 FQNNGV. This CDR3 is built from 18 residues. V trimming: 5 bases; J trimming: 3 bases; junction bases outside the gene matches: 10. CDR3 sequence reads: CASSIVTGGFGGANVLTF. DNA of the CDR3: TGTGCCAGCAGCATAGTGACAGGGGGCTTTGGTGGGGCCAACGTCCTGACTTTC.

This clonotype has more than one count but fewer than ten. V and J are TRBV5-6 and TRBJ1-1; TRBD1 matches at 9 bases. CDR1 is SGHDT, CDR2 YYEEEE, per germline. The CDR3 sequence is 14 residues long. With 4 bases clipped from V and 12 bases from J, the junction kept 13 bases outside the gene matches. In DNA, the CDR3 is TGTGCCAGCAGCGTACTTCCGGGACAGGGATTGCCTTTCTTT. Protein sequence: CASSVLPGQGLPFF.

Ten or more counts support this clonotype. The chain uses TRBV28 and TRBJ1-2; perhaps TRBD1 as D (6 bases). Germline V lookup: CDR1 MDHEN, CDR2 SYDVKM. V lost 7 bases and J 4 bases, leaving 16 bases between the germline ends. The CDR3 totals 14 residues. CDR3 in amino acids: CASTLTGGSYGYTF. As DNA, the CDR3 is TGTGCCAGCACCCTTACGGGGGGCTCCTATGGCTACACCTTC.

This clonotype was counted many times. The chain carries TRBV12-3 or TRBV12-4 and TRBJ2-7; the match to TRBD1 covers 8 bases. The CDR3 runs 12 residues. The junction had 8 bases not matched to a gene; V was cut back by 7 bases and J by 9 bases. CDR3 DNA: TGTGCCAGCAAGGACAGGGACGTCGGGCAGTACTTC. This sequence encodes CASKDRDVGQYF.